The source of this T cell receptor beta chain is a study of type 1 regulatory T cells. Study overall: This in vitro CD4 product, T-allo10, is enriched for Tr1 cells and alloantigen-specific.

TCRdb re-called the reads with MiXCR, one entry per CDR3 protein. The sample lists 80,000 to 100,000 distinct CDR3 sequences; around a third were seen once. Losses at the gene ends were 0 bases for V and 5 bases for J; bases not matched to a gene: 6. The CDR3 is 17 amino acids. Germline lookup yields CDR1 MGHRA and CDR2 YSYEKL. Sequencing was carried out using CD4+ T cells, either the whole sample or a sorted fraction (not recorded which). The chain recombines TRBV4-1 with TRBJ2-1; 11 nucleotides match TRBD2. The TCR comes from a human donor in good health. CDR3 sequence: CASSQDQLAGAHNEQFF. The CDR3 nucleotides read TGCGCCAGCAGCCAAGATCAACTAGCGGGAGCCCACAATGAGCAGTTCTTC.